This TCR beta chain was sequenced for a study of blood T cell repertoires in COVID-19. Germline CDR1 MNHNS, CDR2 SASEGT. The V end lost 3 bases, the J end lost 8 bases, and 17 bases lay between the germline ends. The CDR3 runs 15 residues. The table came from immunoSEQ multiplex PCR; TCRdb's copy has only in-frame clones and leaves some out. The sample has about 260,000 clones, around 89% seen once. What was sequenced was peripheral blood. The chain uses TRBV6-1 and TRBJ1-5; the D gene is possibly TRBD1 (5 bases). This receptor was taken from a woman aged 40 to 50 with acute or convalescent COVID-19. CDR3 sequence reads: CASSDLREGLKPQHF. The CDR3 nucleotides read TGTGCCAGCAGTGATCTCAGGGAAGGCTTAAAGCCCCAGCATTTT.